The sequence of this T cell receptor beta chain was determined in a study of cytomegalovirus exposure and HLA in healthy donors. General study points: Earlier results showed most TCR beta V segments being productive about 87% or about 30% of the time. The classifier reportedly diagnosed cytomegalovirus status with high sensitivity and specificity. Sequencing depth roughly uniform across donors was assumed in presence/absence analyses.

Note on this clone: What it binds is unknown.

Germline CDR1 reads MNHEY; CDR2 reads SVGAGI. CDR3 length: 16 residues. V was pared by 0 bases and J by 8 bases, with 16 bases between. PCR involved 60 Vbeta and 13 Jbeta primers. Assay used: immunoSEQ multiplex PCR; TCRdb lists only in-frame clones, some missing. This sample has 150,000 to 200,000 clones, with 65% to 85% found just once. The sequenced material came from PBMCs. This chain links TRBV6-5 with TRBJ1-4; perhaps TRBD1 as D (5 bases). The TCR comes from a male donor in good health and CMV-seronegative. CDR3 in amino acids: CASSYSRGGKGEKLFF. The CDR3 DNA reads TGTGCCAGCAGTTACTCCCGGGGGGGTAAAGGGGAAAAACTGTTTTTT.